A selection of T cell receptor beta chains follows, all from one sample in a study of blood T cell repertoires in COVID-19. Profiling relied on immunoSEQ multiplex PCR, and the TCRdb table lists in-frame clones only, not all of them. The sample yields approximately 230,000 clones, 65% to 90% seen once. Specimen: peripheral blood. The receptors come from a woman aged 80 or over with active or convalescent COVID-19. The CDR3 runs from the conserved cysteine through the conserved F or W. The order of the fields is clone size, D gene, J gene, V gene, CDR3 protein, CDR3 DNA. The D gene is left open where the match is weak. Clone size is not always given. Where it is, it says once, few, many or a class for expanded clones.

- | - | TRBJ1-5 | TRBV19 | CASSSSRRGNQPQHF | TGTGCCAGTAGTTCTTCGCGGCGGGGCAATCAGCCCCAGCATTTT
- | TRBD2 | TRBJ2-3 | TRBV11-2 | CASSLVPGGVEDTQYF | TGTGCCAGCAGCTTAGTCCCGGGGGGGGTAGAGGATACGCAGTATTTT
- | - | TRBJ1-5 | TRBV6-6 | CASRYGHTNSNQPQHF | TGTGCCAGCAGATACGGACATACAAATAGCAATCAGCCCCAGCATTTT
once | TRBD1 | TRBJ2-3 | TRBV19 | CASRETGGLFSTDTQYF | TGTGCCAGTAGAGAGACAGGGGGTCTTTTTAGCACAGATACGCAGTATTTT
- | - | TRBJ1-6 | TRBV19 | CASTPGGYRRNSPLHF | TGTGCCAGTACCCCCGGGGGGTATAGGCGTAATTCACCCCTCCACTTT
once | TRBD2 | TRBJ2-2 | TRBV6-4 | CASSVSSGGFRNTGELFF | TGTGCCAGCAGTGTTTCTAGCGGGGGATTCCGAAACACCGGGGAGCTGTTTTTT
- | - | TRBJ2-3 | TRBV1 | CTSSQGSENFFGTQYF | TGCACCAGCAGCCAAGGAAGCGAAAACTTCTTTGGTACGCAGTATTTT
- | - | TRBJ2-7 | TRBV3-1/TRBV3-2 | CASQPRDKSYEQYF | TGTGCCAGCCAGCCTCGGGACAAATCCTACGAGCAGTACTTC
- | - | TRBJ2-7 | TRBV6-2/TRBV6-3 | CASSGAFSEQYF | TGTGCCAGCAGTGGGGCCTTCTCCGAGCAGTACTTC
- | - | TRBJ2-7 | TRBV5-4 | CASSLGRSSYEQYF | TGTGCCAGCAGCTTGGGCAGGTCCTCCTACGAGCAGTACTTC
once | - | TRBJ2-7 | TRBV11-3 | CASSRTVINEQYF | TGTGCCAGCAGCCGGACAGTTATCAACGAGCAGTACTTC
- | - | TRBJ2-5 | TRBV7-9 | CASSLQQAYQETQYF | TGTGCCAGCAGCCTTCAACAGGCGTACCAAGAGACCCAGTACTTC
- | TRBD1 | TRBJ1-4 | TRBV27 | CASSSKQGATGEKLFF | TGTGCCAGCAGTTCCAAGCAGGGGGCTACTGGAGAAAAACTGTTTTTT
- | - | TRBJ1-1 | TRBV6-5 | CASSYWTAEAFF | TGTGCCAGCAGTTATTGGACAGCAGAAGCTTTCTTT
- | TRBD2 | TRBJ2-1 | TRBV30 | CAWSTRGGNNEQFF | TGTGCCTGGAGTACCCGCGGGGGTAACAATGAGCAGTTCTTC
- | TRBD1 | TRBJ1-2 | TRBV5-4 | CASSAGTGGAYGYTF | TGTGCCAGCAGCGCCGGGACAGGGGGCGCGTATGGCTACACCTTC
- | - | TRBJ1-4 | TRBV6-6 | CASSYPGNEKLFF | TGTGCCAGCAGTTACCCAGGGAATGAAAAACTGTTTTTT
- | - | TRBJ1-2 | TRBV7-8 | CASSLAGSSLNYGYTF | TGTGCCAGCAGCTTAGCGGGGAGCAGCTTGAACTATGGCTACACCTTC
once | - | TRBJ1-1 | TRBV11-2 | CASSLEAGIYKAFF | TGTGCCAGCAGCTTAGAGGCAGGGATTTACAAAGCTTTCTTT